These 26 T cell receptor beta chains were sequenced from one sample in a study of T cells after yellow fever vaccination. Via MiXCR, TCRdb re-called the 5' RACE reads, giving one row per CDR3 protein. The sample consists of fewer than 500,000 distinct CDR3 sequences, roughly a sixth of them appearing once. The specimen was PBMCs, collected before the yellow fever booster vaccination. These receptors all come from a man between 18 and 29 years old who received the YFV17D yellow fever vaccine.

This clonotype was seen many times. The V and J genes are TRBV11-2 and TRBJ2-1; 8 nucleotides match TRBD1. V dropped 1 base and J dropped 7; count of bases not matched to a gene: 9. CDR3 length: 16 amino acids. CDR1 is SGHAT and CDR2 is FQNNGV in the germline V gene. DNA of the CDR3: TGTGCCAGCAGCTTAGCCCTTGGACAGGGAAGGAATGAGCAGTTCTTC. Its translation is CASSLALGQGRNEQFF.

This clonotype was observed a handful of times. J is TRBJ2-7 and V is TRBV27, with TRBD2 identical over 7 bases. V shed 6 bases and J 2 bases; nucleotides not matched to a gene: 4. The CDR3 loop spans 13 amino acids. Germline V gene sequence: CDR1 MNHEY, CDR2 SMNVEV (reference sequence). CDR3 nucleotide sequence: TGTGCCAGCAGGGCGGGGGTAGCCTACGAGCAGTACTTC. Its translation is CASRAGVAYEQYF.

This clonotype was seen only a few times. This chain uses TRBV9 with TRBJ2-7, with 10 bases matching TRBD1. Germline V gene data show CDR1 as SGDLS and CDR2 as YYNGEE. This CDR3 contains 15 residues. Germline trimming cut 4 bases from V and 3 bases from J; bases unmatched to any gene: 7. The CDR3 protein is CASSPRTGGVYEQYF. CDR3 DNA sequence: TGTGCCAGCAGCCCGAGGACAGGGGGGGTCTACGAGCAGTACTTC.

V is TRBV9 and J is TRBJ2-3, with 13 bases lining up with TRBD2. The CDR3 covers 16 residues. V lost 1 base to trimming and J lost 6 bases; unmatched junction nucleotides: 5. Germline CDR1 is SGDLS and CDR2 is YYNGEE. The CDR3 DNA reads TGTGCCAGCAGCGTATCCGGGACTAGCGGGGTGGATACGCAGTATTTT. Translation gives CASSVSGTSGVDTQYF.

This clonotype was picked up a small number of times. This chain uses TRBV3-1 with TRBJ2-3; no definite D call. Germline assignment: CDR1 LGHDT and CDR2 YNNKEL (reference sequence). This CDR3 has 16 residues. Deletions cut 0 bases from V and 2 bases from J, with 12 bases between. The CDR3 sequence: CASSQDPGGSTDTQYF. The CDR3 coding sequence is TGTGCCAGCAGCCAAGATCCGGGCGGATCCACAGATACGCAGTATTTT.

A few counts support this clonotype. This sequence joins TRBV25-1 and TRBJ2-7, with 7 nucleotides matching TRBD1. The CDR3 runs to 14 residues. After removal of 2 bases from V and 1 base from J, the junction contained 2 bases not matched to a gene. The germline V gene has CDR1 MGHDK and CDR2 SYGVNS. The DNA of the CDR3 is TGTGCCAGCAGTGAACCGGGACAGTCCTACGAGCAGTACGTC. Translating it yields CASSEPGQSYEQYV.

This clonotype occurred many times. V gene TRBV20-1 combines with J gene TRBJ1-5; 7 bases agree with TRBD1. CDR1 and CDR2 (germline): DFQATT, SNEGSKA (reference sequence). The ends lost 5 bases at V and 4 bases at J; junction bases unmatched: 2. The CDR3 consists of 12 residues. The CDR3 DNA reads TGCAGTGCTCTACAGGGGAATCAGCCCCAGCATTTT. This encodes CSALQGNQPQHF.

This clonotype was found a few times. This chain connects TRBV20-1 to TRBJ2-4; D uncertain. In germline, CDR1 is DFQATT, CDR2 SNEGSKA (reference sequence). The CDR3 covers 15 residues. V shed 4 bases and J shed 1 base, with 14 bases lying between them. CDR3 sequence reads: CSATSGLTAKNIQYF. CDR3 coding DNA: TGCAGTGCTACGTCGGGTTTAACGGCCAAAAACATTCAGTACTTC.

This clonotype showed up just a few times. The rearrangement links TRBV4-1 to TRBJ2-7; no definite D call. Trimming cost V 0 bases and J 0 bases, with 12 bases left between them. Germline CDR1 reads MGHRA; CDR2 reads YSYEKL. CDR3 length: 16 residues. The CDR3 here is CASSQDQDKPSYEQYF. CDR3 bases: TGCGCCAGCAGCCAAGATCAAGACAAACCCTCCTACGAGCAGTACTTC.

This clonotype has more than one count but fewer than ten. This chain joins TRBV2 and TRBJ2-5; a weak D match, TRBD2 (5 bases). The length of the CDR3 is 12 residues. CDR1 is SNHLY, CDR2 FYNNEI, per germline. V gave up 4 bases and J gave up 3 bases, with 6 bases separating them. For the CDR3, the DNA is TGTGCCAGCAGTGTCGGGGAAGAGACCCAGTACTTC. It is translated as CASSVGEETQYF.

This clonotype was seen a handful of times. The chain combines TRBV20-1 with TRBJ2-2; unclear D gene. V lost 5 bases and J 1 base, leaving 14 bases between the germline ends. CDR3 length: 15 residues. The V gene's germline CDR1 is DFQATT and CDR2 SNEGSKA (reference sequence). CDR3: CSAPTPAQNTGELFF. The DNA for the CDR3 is TGCAGTGCTCCCACCCCCGCTCAGAACACCGGGGAGCTGTTTTTT.

V is TRBV5-1 and J is TRBJ2-2, with TRBD1 as a possible D gene (6 bases). The V gene's germline CDR1 is SGHRS and CDR2 YFSETQ. V was pared by 1 base and J by 11 bases, with 15 bases between. This CDR3 spans 14 amino acids. CDR3 in DNA: TGCGCCAGCAGCTTGTCAACAGGGAGTACCGAGCTGTTTTTT. It encodes CASSLSTGSTELFF.

The J gene is TRBJ2-7, the V gene TRBV2; D may be TRBD1 or TRBD2 (5 bases each). Per the germline V gene, CDR1 is SNHLY and CDR2 is FYNNEI. This CDR3 comprises 15 residues. V lost 8 bases to trimming and J lost 5 bases, with 22 bases between them. The CDR3 coding sequence is TGTGCCAGCGGGTCCGGACGGTCGAGAGGGGACGAGCAGTACTTC. This encodes CASGSGRSRGDEQYF.

The chain has TRBV12-3 or TRBV12-4 and TRBJ2-5, with D possibly TRBD2 on 6 matching bases. The CDR3 is made up of 16 amino acids. V was clipped by 3 bases and J by 3 bases, with 17 bases between them. The CDR3 DNA sequence: TGTGCCAGCAGTTTTTCCCCCCTCGGCGGGGAAGAGACCCAGTACTTC. Protein sequence: CASSFSPLGGEETQYF.

This clonotype is a singleton in its sample. The chain recombines TRBV4-1 with TRBJ2-2; no firm D call. Trimming took off 4 bases at V and 5 bases at J, with 11 bases between the two ends. Per germline, CDR1 MGHRA and CDR2 YSYEKL. The CDR3 consists of 14 residues. The CDR3 reads CASSPRRPTGELFF. CDR3 coding DNA: TGCGCCAGCAGCCCCCGACGGCCGACCGGGGAGCTGTTTTTT.

This clonotype has more than one count but fewer than ten. This chain uses TRBV7-9 with TRBJ2-1; 8 positions match TRBD1. The CDR3 sequence is 14 residues long. V was clipped by 6 bases and J by 7 bases; unmatched bases: 8. Germline V gene data show CDR1 as SEHNR and CDR2 as FQNEAQ (reference sequence). For the CDR3, the DNA is TGTGCCAGCAGGGTTCAGGGGGCTCGTAATGAGCAGTTCTTC. Its protein product is CASRVQGARNEQFF.

This chain connects TRBV6-1 to TRBJ1-1; 9 bases are a match to TRBD1. Germline V lookup: CDR1 MNHNS, CDR2 SASEGT. V lost 6 bases and J lost 0; bases outside the gene matches: 8. CDR3 length: 16 amino acids. The CDR3 coding sequence is TGTGCCAGCAGCGACGGGACAGGGTACTTGAACACTGAAGCTTTCTTT. It codes for CASSDGTGYLNTEAFF.

This clonotype was counted a few times. The gene calls are TRBV5-1 and TRBJ1-2; D call uncertain. The germline CDR1 and CDR2 sequences are SGHRS and YFSETQ. The CDR3 extends over 14 amino acids. Trimming took off 0 bases at V and 4 bases at J, with 10 bases between the two ends. The CDR3 DNA sequence: TGCGCCAGCAGCTTGGATAACGGGCCCTATGGCTACACCTTC. Protein sequence: CASSLDNGPYGYTF.

The chain combines TRBV25-1 with TRBJ2-2; TRBD1 aligns across 8 bases. Germline-derived CDR1 and CDR2 are MGHDK and SYGVNS. V lost 8 bases and J lost 0; bases outside the gene matches: 5. This CDR3 is 15 amino acids long. In DNA, the CDR3 is TGTGCCAGCCAGGGGGCTGGGTCGAACACCGGGGAGCTGTTTTTT. Translation gives CASQGAGSNTGELFF.

The chain carries TRBV29-1 and TRBJ2-6; no definite D call. The CDR3 runs to 18 residues. Germline V gene data show CDR1 as SQVTM and CDR2 as ANQGSEA. V dropped 3 bases and J dropped 0 bases, with 18 bases sitting between them. CDR3 sequence reads: CSVDLNYGSSSGANVLTF. The CDR3 DNA reads as TGCAGCGTTGACCTGAACTACGGGTCTAGCTCTGGGGCCAACGTCCTGACTTTC. Complete variable domain (other parts from reference TRBV29-1 and TRBJ2-6): SAVISQKPSRDICQRGTSLTIQCQVDSQVTMMFWYRQQPGQSLTLIATANQGSEATYESGFVIDKFPISRPNLTFSTLTVSNMSPEDSSIYLCSVDLNYGSSSGANVLTFGAGSRLTVL.

The table lists this clonotype with a few counts. V usage is TRBV7-8 and J usage is TRBJ1-4; 7 bases map to TRBD1. The junction had 5 bases not matched to a gene; V was cut back by 2 bases and J by 5 bases. Germline-derived CDR1 and CDR2 are SGHVS and FQNEAQ. The CDR3 has 15 amino acids. As DNA, the CDR3 is TGTGCCAGCAGCTTAACCCCGGGACAGAATGAAAAACTGTTTTTT. Residues: CASSLTPGQNEKLFF.

The V gene is TRBV20-1, the J gene TRBJ1-4; D remains unclear. Deletions cut 3 bases from V and 3 bases from J, with 2 bases between. The CDR3 totals 11 residues. Germline lookup yields CDR1 DFQATT and CDR2 SNEGSKA (reference sequence). CDR3 sequence reads: CSARSNEKLFF. The CDR3 nucleotides are TGCAGTGCTAGGTCTAATGAAAAACTGTTTTTT.

The V and J genes are TRBV20-1 and TRBJ2-2; D might be TRBD2 (6 bases). The CDR3 has 15 amino acids. V lost 2 bases and J 2 bases, leaving 12 bases between the germline ends. CDR1 and CDR2 (germline): DFQATT, SNEGSKA (reference sequence). The DNA of the CDR3 is TGCAGTGCTAGATCTGCGGGACGTAACACCGGGGAGCTGTTTTTT. This translates into CSARSAGRNTGELFF.

The chain uses TRBV5-1 and TRBJ2-3; either TRBD1 or TRBD2 may supply D (6 bases each). With 4 bases removed from V and 6 bases from J, the gap between germline ends came to 18 bases. CDR1 and CDR2 from the germline V gene are SGHRS and YFSETQ. CDR3 length: 15 amino acids. CDR3 in amino acids: CASSMGGGLTDTQYF. The CDR3 DNA sequence: TGCGCCAGCAGCATGGGGGGCGGCTTAACGGATACGCAGTATTTT.

The V gene is TRBV5-1, the J gene TRBJ1-1; 8 bases line up with TRBD1. Germline lookup yields CDR1 SGHRS and CDR2 YFSETQ. The CDR3 is 13 residues long. V shed 7 bases and J 6 bases; nucleotides not matched to a gene: 8. CDR3: CASVRDRSSEAFF. The CDR3, as DNA: TGCGCCAGCGTCCGGGACAGGAGCTCTGAAGCTTTCTTT.

This clonotype was seen only a few times. This chain links TRBV7-2 with TRBJ2-3; 12 nucleotides agree with TRBD2. The germline V gene has CDR1 SGHTA and CDR2 FQGNSA. CDR3 length: 19 residues. Losses at the gene ends were 5 bases for V and 2 bases for J; bases not matched to a gene: 14. This CDR3 reads CASSEEPPTSGGNTDTQYF. The CDR3, as DNA: TGTGCCAGCAGCGAAGAGCCCCCCACTAGCGGGGGGAACACAGATACGCAGTATTTT.